Described below is a single T cell receptor beta chain sequence and its context. The source of the sample is a study of shared clonotypes between healthy human individuals. Across the whole study: Per donor, CD8 memory used one plate, CD8 naive used two, CD4 memory used three and CD4 naive used three.

Donors, without exception, were Caucasian adults residing in Nashville, Tennessee. The study separated CD4+ cells into CD45RA+ naive and CD45RA-negative memory subsets. Across several immunoSEQ plates, the genomic DNA of each subset was split evenly. The table came from immunoSEQ multiplex PCR; TCRdb's copy has only in-frame clones and leaves some out. The sample has over a million clones; more than 95% are singletons. The V gene lost 1 base and the J gene lost 4 bases, with 8 bases spanning the gap. There are 14 residues in the CDR3. Germline lookup yields CDR1 SGHAT and CDR2 FQNNGV. This sequence was found in a man aged 30 to 39 in good health. The sequenced sample consisted of naive CD4+ T cells sorted from blood. Subset specified: CD45RA+ positively selected. The chain recombines TRBV11-2 with TRBJ2-1; D may correspond to TRBD1 or TRBD2 (6 bases each). CDR3 residues: CASSLGGAYNEQFF. The CDR3 nucleotides read TGTGCCAGCAGCTTAGGGGGGGCTTACAATGAGCAGTTCTTC.